The clone carrying this T cell receptor (beta chain) was picked up many times. A modified ARM-PCR protocol with three rounds of nested PCR amplified TCRbeta. TCRdb analysed the multiplex PCR reads with MiXCR anew, one entry per CDR3 protein. Counted here are roughly 81,000 distinct CDR3 sequences, roughly 75% occurring once; the ten biggest clones make up over 9.5%. The V end lost 1 base, the J end lost 1 base, and 11 bases lay between the germline ends. The germline CDR1 and CDR2 sequences are SGHAT and FQNNGV. The CDR3 length is 15 residues. These data are taken from a study of tumor and adjacent non-tumor tissue in lung cancer. In the study overall: On average, productive TCRbeta reads reached 4 million to 4.5 million per sample.

No cell sorting was done before RNA was extracted from the tissue. V gene TRBV11-2 combines with J gene TRBJ2-7; no firm D call. The sequence came from a woman in her seventies with non-small cell lung cancer. The source material was lung tumor tissue. The CDR3 nucleotides read TGTGCCAGCAGCTTAGTTCGGTCCGGTTCCTACGAGCAGTACTTC. It encodes CASSLVRSGSYEQYF. The complete variable domain, with remaining parts taken from reference TRBV11-2 and TRBJ2-7, reads EAGVAQSPRYKIIEKRQSVAFWCNPISGHATLYWYQQILGQGPKLLIQFQNNGVVDDSQLPKDRFSAERLKGVDSTLKIQPAKLEDSAVYLCASSLVRSGSYEQYFGPGTRLTVT.